In its sample, the clone carrying this T cell receptor beta chain was seen many times. The data stem from a study of early T cells in non-severe SARS-CoV-2 infection. Study information: Whole-blood bulk RNA, unsorted, was sequenced, and chains were unpaired.

The ends were cut back, 4 bases at V and 6 bases at J, with 9 bases in the middle. The CDR3 sequence is 13 residues long. Attachment of unique molecular identifiers was made to individual cDNA molecules. From the 5' RACE reads, TCRdb called clonotypes with MiXCR, one entry per CDR3 protein. The repertoire holds some 60,000 distinct CDR3 sequences, around 8.9% seen once, with 15% to 20% in the top ten. The chain employs TRBV12-3 or TRBV12-4 and TRBJ1-4, with D perhaps matching TRBD1 (6 bases). Sequencing input: whole blood. The receptor was derived from an adult who was a healthcare worker with PCR-confirmed SARS-CoV-2 infection or an uninfected control (not recorded which). CDR3 coding DNA: TGTGCCAGCAGTTGGGGACAAGATGAAAAACTGTTTTTT. It encodes CASSWGQDEKLFF.